Below, 9 T cell receptor beta chains from the same sample are listed, as sequenced in a study of tumor-infiltrating lymphocytes in primary liver carcinoma (dated by TCRdb to about 2017). Without any cell sorting, total RNA and DNA were co-extracted from about 20-30 mg of bulk tissue using the AllPrep DNA/RNA mini kit. The sequencer was an Illumina HiSeq 2500. A constant-region primer and ProtoScript II reverse transcriptase were used to reverse-transcribe TCRbeta-specific cDNA from roughly 0.5 ug total RNA. The TCRbeta libraries were prepared through three rounds of nested multiplex PCR following a slightly modified ARM-PCR procedure. Multiplex TRBV1-TRBV30 forward primers and a Cbeta reverse primer were used in the first two PCR rounds, each of which was run for around 9 cycles. TCRdb passed the public sequencing reads through fastp at Q25 and MiXCR, retaining productive beta sequences. For every CDR3 protein sequence, its rows merge into one entry that carries the most common genes and DNA. The sample yields roughly 190,000 distinct CDR3 sequences; 85% were counted once. Of the sample, about a sixth is held by the ten largest clones.

The sequenced material came from tumor tissue from primary liver carcinoma. These receptors originate from a man aged 35 to 55 with primary liver carcinoma and hepatitis B virus infection.

As concerns this clonotype: At one end, the junction sequence differs from germline, possibly due to a read error. This sequence joins TRBV5-1 and TRBJ2-2, with a tentative D call TRBD1 (5 bases). Germline V lookup: CDR1 SGHRS, CDR2 YFSETQ. The CDR3 consists of 13 residues. CDR3 protein: CASRTGYTGELFF. DNA of the CDR3: TGCGCGAGCAGAACAGGTTACACCGGGGAGCTGTTTTTT.

There are many counts of this clonotype. The chain joins TRBV11-2 to TRBJ2-1; D ambiguous. The V end was cut by 4 bases, the J end by 10 bases, with 14 bases between. The CDR3 consists of 13 residues. The germline V gene encodes CDR1 SGHAT and CDR2 FQNNGV. CDR3 loop: CASSSSPGQEQFF. In DNA, the CDR3 is TGTGCCAGCAGCTCCTCTCCGGGTCAAGAGCAGTTCTTC.

As to this clonotype: An end of the junction differs from the germline gene, which may be a read error. This rearrangement joins TRBV5-1 to TRBJ2-2; TRBD2 matches 7 bases. In germline, CDR1 is SGHRS, CDR2 YFSETQ. This CDR3 region has 17 residues. CDR3 residues: CASSLETSRRNTGELFF. In DNA form, the CDR3 reads TGCGCCAGCAGCTTGGAGACTAGCCGGAGAAACACCGGGGAGTTGTTTTTT.

Concerning this clonotype itself: The junction departs from germline at one end; a sequencing error may be responsible. The V and J genes are TRBV10-2 and TRBJ1-1; 9 bases match TRBD1. From germline, CDR1 is WSHSY and CDR2 SAAADI. This CDR3 is built from 13 residues. CDR3 residues: CANSGQGSTEVFF. The CDR3 nucleotides read TGCGCCAACTCCGGACAGGGGAGCACTGAAGTTTTCTTT.

The CDR3 DNA sequence: TGTGCCAGCAGCGTCTCCCCATCCGCAGGGTACAATGAGCAGTTCTTC. Residues: CASSVSPSAGYNEQFF. The gene calls are TRBV9 and TRBJ2-1, with a tentative D call TRBD1 (5 bases). The germline gives CDR1 SGDLS, CDR2 YYNGEE. With 2 bases removed from V and 4 bases from J, the gap between germline ends came to 16 bases. CDR3 size: 16 residues. Using reference TRBV9 and TRBJ2-1 for the parts outside the CDR3, the full variable domain is DSGVTQTPKHLITATGQRVTLRCSPRSGDLSVYWYQQSLDQGLQFLIQYYNGEERAKGNILERFSAQQFPDLHSELNLSSLELGDSALYFCASSVSPSAGYNEQFFGPGTRLTVL.

On this clonotype: The final CDR3 position lacks the conserved phenylalanine or tryptophan, pointing to a likely read error. V usage is TRBV7-8 and J usage is TRBJ2-1; D is tentatively TRBD1 or TRBD2 (5 bases each). V was trimmed by 5 bases and J by 8 bases, leaving 25 bases between them. The CDR3 is made up of 17 amino acids. CDR1 is SGHVS, CDR2 FQNEAQ, per germline. The chain's CDR3 is CASSPGTLTARGDEQFS. The CDR3 bases are TGTGCCAGCAGCCCAGGGACCCTGACTGCGCGAGGGGATGAGCAGTTCTCC.

This clonotype showed up just once. The junction does not match germline at one end; this may be a read error. Written as DNA, the CDR3 is TGCGCCAGAAGCCAAGAGGCGGGGATCGAGCAGTTCTTC. This sequence encodes CARSQEAGIEQFF. The J gene is TRBJ2-1, the V gene TRBV4-3; D perhaps matches TRBD2 (6 bases). Germline CDR1 is LGHNA and CDR2 is YSLEER. This CDR3 spans 13 amino acids.

As concerns this clonotype: A read error may account for a junction end that differs from germline. The V gene is TRBV6-5, the J gene TRBJ2-1; 9 bases align to TRBD2. The CDR3 consists of 15 residues. Germline CDR1 reads MNHEY; CDR2 reads SVGAGI. In nucleotides, the CDR3 is TGTGCCAGTAGCCCGACTAGCGGAGGTTACAGTGAGCAGTTCTTC. This sequence encodes CASSPTSGGYSEQFF.

On this clonotype itself: Possible read error: a much larger clone is one base away. The chain joins TRBV6-2 or TRBV6-3 to TRBJ2-7; D perhaps matches TRBD1 (7 bases). Germline V gene lookup returns CDR1 MNHEY and CDR2 SVGEGT. This CDR3 region has 13 residues. This chain's CDR3 is CAGRGDSHKEQYF. CDR3 bases: TGTGCCGGCAGGGGGGACTCCCACAAGGAGCAGTACTTC.